The 30 T cell receptor beta chains below come from one sample, sequenced in a study of T cells in Graves' hyperthyroidism and ophthalmopathy. The investigators amplified TCR beta CDR3 regions from RNA transcripts. With the HTBI primer set, the TCR CDR3 went through a first round of RT-PCR. Via MiXCR, TCRdb re-called the multiplex PCR reads, giving one row per CDR3 protein. The sample lists roughly 500,000 distinct CDR3 sequences; about 15% were seen once. The source material was blood. The receptors stem from a young woman with Graves' ophthalmopathy.

Ten or more counts support this clonotype. The J gene is TRBJ2-5, the V gene TRBV19, with 10 positions matching TRBD1. CDR1 is LNHDA and CDR2 is SQIVND in the germline V gene (reference sequence). This CDR3 region has 14 residues. V gave up 4 bases and J gave up 5 bases; unmatched junction bases: 4. CDR3 bases: TGTGCCAGTAGTACGGGACAGGGGATGGAGACCCAGTACTTC. It specifies CASSTGQGMETQYF.

The V and J genes are TRBV5-6 and TRBJ2-6; D is uncertain. V was cut by 5 bases and J by 1 base, with 10 bases left in between. The CDR3 sequence is 15 residues long. The germline V gene encodes CDR1 SGHDT and CDR2 YYEEEE. CDR3 bases: TGTGCCAGCAGTCGAATAGAGTCTGGGGCCAACGTCCTGACTTTC. Translated: CASSRIESGANVLTF.

Comment on this clonotype: One end of the junction varies from germline; a read error may be responsible. The chain recombines TRBV5-1 with TRBJ2-1; D gene ambiguous. The CDR3 runs 14 residues. CDR1 SGHRS and CDR2 YFSETQ come from the germline V gene. CDR3 loop: CASSLGGQADVQFF. The CDR3 nucleotides read TGTGCCAGCAGCTTGGGTGGCCAGGCAGACGTGCAGTTCTTC.

The chain links TRBV12-3 or TRBV12-4 to TRBJ2-3; 11 nucleotides align to TRBD2. Trimming cost V 5 bases and J 4 bases; bases outside gene matches: 5. This CDR3 region has 15 residues. The CDR3 spells CASSILAGAADTQYF. The CDR3 DNA sequence: TGTGCCAGCAGTATACTAGCGGGAGCGGCAGATACGCAGTATTTT.

The chain carries TRBV15 and TRBJ1-6; D is ambiguous. The CDR3 consists of 14 residues. V shed 1 base and J shed 8 bases, with 9 bases lying between them. Germline assignment: CDR1 LNHNV and CDR2 YYDKDF (reference sequence). Here the CDR3 DNA reads TGTGCCACCAGCAGAGTGGGAAGGGATTCACCCCTCCACTTT. Translated, it gives CATSRVGRDSPLHF.

V gene TRBV27 combines with J gene TRBJ2-7; D gene unclear. CDR1 and CDR2 from the germline V gene are MNHEY and SMNVEV (reference sequence). The CDR3 runs to 15 residues. Deletions cut 2 bases from V and 0 bases from J, with 11 bases between. CDR3 coding DNA: TGTGCCAGCAGTTTACGGAACCCGAGCTCCTACGAGCAGTACTTC. This gives the protein CASSLRNPSSYEQYF.

This clonotype was picked up a small number of times. The V gene is TRBV29-1, the J gene TRBJ1-2; D remains ambiguous. CDR1 is SQVTM and CDR2 is ANQGSEA in the germline V gene. CDR3 length: 11 residues. The CDR3 DNA follows: TGCGGATCCGAGGGTGGGTCTGGCTACACCTTC. It codes for CGSEGGSGYTF.

This clonotype was observed many times. The J gene is TRBJ2-2, the V gene TRBV27; D unclear. The V gene lost 3 bases and the J gene lost 5 bases, with 7 bases spanning the gap. The CDR3 spans 13 residues. Germline CDR1 MNHEY, CDR2 SMNVEV (reference sequence). The CDR3 bases are TGTGCCAGCAGTTTGGGATGGACCGGGGAGCTGTTTTTT. Translating it yields CASSLGWTGELFF.

The chain is built from TRBV5-4 and TRBJ2-7; a weak D match, TRBD1 (5 bases). The V gene's germline CDR1 is SGHNT and CDR2 YYREEE (reference sequence). V lost 0 bases and J lost 3, with 13 bases in between. CDR3 length: 15 residues. The CDR3 is CASSLEAGWYYEQYF. The CDR3 DNA reads as TGTGCCAGCAGCTTGGAGGCAGGGTGGTACTACGAGCAGTACTTC.

The gene calls are TRBV7-9 and TRBJ2-7; TRBD1 aligns across 8 bases. CDR3 length equals 16 residues. V was pared by 7 bases and J by 8 bases, with 19 bases of the junction left unmatched. The germline gives CDR1 SEHNR, CDR2 FQNEAQ (reference sequence). CDR3 sequence reads: CASTLVDRVTSGKQYF. CDR3 bases: TGTGCCAGCACCCTTGTGGACAGGGTAACTTCGGGGAAGCAGTACTTC.

The CDR3 here is CASSLRGQVNTGELFF. CDR3 nucleotide sequence: TGCGCCAGCAGCTTACGGGGACAGGTGAACACCGGGGAGCTGTTTTTT. V and J are TRBV5-1 and TRBJ2-2; 8 bases are a match to TRBD1. The CDR3 extends over 16 amino acids. Per germline, CDR1 SGHRS and CDR2 YFSETQ. The junction had 4 bases not matched to a gene; V was cut back by 2 bases and J by 1 base.

This clonotype was picked up many times. This sequence joins TRBV5-8 and TRBJ2-1, with 13 bases that match TRBD2. CDR3 size: 20 residues. From germline, CDR1 is SGHTS and CDR2 YDEGEE. The J segment lost 0 bases and the V segment lost 2 bases, leaving 11 bases of the junction unmatched. CDR3 sequence (DNA): TGTGCCAGCAGCTTCCTCGGACTAGCGGGAGTCCAAGGCTCCTACAATGAGCAGTTCTTC. It encodes CASSFLGLAGVQGSYNEQFF.

This clonotype was detected many times. The V gene is TRBV28, the J gene TRBJ2-2, with 7 bases identical to TRBD1. Germline V CDR1 and CDR2: MDHEN, SYDVKM. With V trimmed by 6 bases and J by 2 bases, 6 bases remained unmatched. CDR3 length equals 15 residues. The CDR3 bases are TGTGCCAGCAGGGACAGGACAGGAAACACCGGGGAGCTGTTTTTT. Protein: CASRDRTGNTGELFF.

The V call is TRBV5-1, the J call TRBJ2-2; TRBD2 agrees at 7 bases. CDR3 length equals 15 residues. Trimming at V came to 3 bases and at J to 6 bases, leaving 8 bases not matched to a gene. Germline lookup yields CDR1 SGHRS and CDR2 YFSETQ. The CDR3 loop reads CASSSTGTIAGELFF. The CDR3 coding sequence is TGCGCCAGCAGCTCTACCGGGACTATCGCCGGGGAGCTGTTTTTT.

This clonotype was observed at least ten times. The chain combines TRBV5-6 with TRBJ2-7, with 9 bases lining up with TRBD1. With V trimmed by 2 bases and J by 4 bases, 7 bases remained unmatched. The V gene's germline CDR1 is SGHDT and CDR2 YYEEEE. The CDR3 spans 15 residues. DNA for the CDR3: TGTGCCAGCAGCTTTGGGACAGGGCGTGGGTACGAGCAGTACTTC. Translating gives CASSFGTGRGYEQYF.

Many counts were recorded for this clonotype. This chain links TRBV12-3 or TRBV12-4 with TRBJ2-1; no clear D gene. The CDR3 covers 14 residues. V was trimmed by 6 bases and J by 4 bases, leaving 13 bases between them. The chain's CDR3 is CASSQGRRYNEQFF. CDR3 sequence (DNA): TGTGCCAGCAGCCAAGGGCGCCGTTACAATGAGCAGTTCTTC.

This clonotype was counted ten times or more. V gene TRBV5-1 combines with J gene TRBJ2-1; TRBD1 agrees at 9 bases. Unmatched junction bases numbered 4, after V lost 4 bases and J lost 2 bases. This CDR3 is 15 amino acids long. Germline assignment: CDR1 SGHRS and CDR2 YFSETQ. The CDR3 DNA sequence: TGCGCCAGCAGCGCTACAGGGGGCACCTACAATGAGCAGTTCTTC. This encodes CASSATGGTYNEQFF.

This clonotype was counted at least ten times. This rearrangement joins TRBV30 to TRBJ2-7; 9 bases are a match to TRBD1. With V trimmed by 5 bases and J by 7 bases, 6 bases remained unmatched. The CDR3 length is 12 residues. Germline assignment: CDR1 GTSNPN and CDR2 SVGIG (reference sequence). Here the CDR3 DNA reads TGTGCCTGGTGGACAGGGGTGGGGGAGCAGTACTTC. Translating it yields CAWWTGVGEQYF.

The chain recombines TRBV7-3 with TRBJ2-3; possible D gene TRBD1, 5 bases. CDR1 is SGHTA and CDR2 is FQGTGA in the germline V gene. The CDR3 contains 14 residues. V was shortened by 6 bases and J by 3 bases, with 13 bases between the two germline ends. The CDR3 DNA follows: TGTGCCAGCAGTCTACAGGCCTTTACAGATACGCAGTATTTT. This gives the protein CASSLQAFTDTQYF.

This chain connects TRBV18 to TRBJ1-2, with D maybe TRBD1 (5 bases). The CDR3 is made up of 15 amino acids. Trimming stripped 3 bases from V and 8 bases from J, with 19 bases between. Germline CDR1 KGHSH, CDR2 LQKENI. The CDR3 loop is CASSPQGGNLKGYTF. In DNA form, the CDR3 reads TGTGCCAGCTCACCTCAGGGAGGAAACCTTAAGGGCTACACCTTC.

V is TRBV4-3 and J is TRBJ2-7, with 7 bases fitting TRBD1. CDR3 length equals 16 residues. J gave up 0 bases and V 4 bases, and 9 bases lay outside the gene matches. The germline gives CDR1 LGHNA, CDR2 YSLEER. The DNA for the CDR3 is TGCGCCAGCAGCCTTTTGTGGGACAGAAGCTCCTACGAGCAGTACTTC. It translates to CASSLLWDRSSYEQYF.

The chain links TRBV4-1 to TRBJ2-5, with a weak D call TRBD1 (5 bases). V lost 4 bases and J lost 5, with 17 bases in between. CDR3 length: 15 residues. Germline V gene lookup returns CDR1 MGHRA and CDR2 YSYEKL. DNA of the CDR3: TGCGCCAGCAGCCTTAGTAGACAGTCCCGGGAGACCCAGTACTTC. Its translation: CASSLSRQSRETQYF.

This sequence joins TRBV7-6 and TRBJ2-5; 7 nucleotides line up with TRBD2. The germline CDR1 and CDR2 sequences are SGHVS and FNYEAQ. The CDR3 loop spans 15 amino acids. Losses at the gene ends were 5 bases for V and 7 bases for J; bases not matched to a gene: 13. The CDR3 is CASSPSGITWGTQYF. For the CDR3, the DNA is TGTGCCAGCAGCCCGAGCGGGATCACCTGGGGGACCCAGTACTTC.

The V gene is TRBV7-9, the J gene TRBJ1-1; no clear D gene. Trimming cost V 5 bases and J 6 bases, with 19 bases left between them. Germline assignment: CDR1 SEHNR and CDR2 FQNEAQ (reference sequence). The CDR3 runs 15 residues. DNA of the CDR3: TGTGCCAGCAGCCCGGACGGGCGGTTTGTTTCTGAAGCTTTCTTT. Its protein is CASSPDGRFVSEAFF. The full variable domain, completed using reference TRBV7-9 and TRBJ1-1, is DTGVSQNPRHKITKRGQNVTFRCDPISEHNRLYWYRQTLGQGPEFLTYFQNEAQLEKSRLLSDRFSAERPKGSFSTLEIQRTEQGDSAMYLCASSPDGRFVSEAFFGQGTRLTVV.

This clonotype has a handful of counts. CDR3 in DNA: TGCAGTGCGGACGGGTTACCAAACATTCAGTACTTC. Translating gives CSADGLPNIQYF. The chain is built from TRBV20-1 and TRBJ2-4, with no clear D. The CDR3 length is 12 residues. CDR1 is DFQATT and CDR2 is SNEGSKA in the germline V gene (reference sequence). Between the trimmed V and J ends, which lost 6 bases and 6 bases, there was a span of 12 bases.

The chain has TRBV5-4 and TRBJ1-2, with a tentative D call TRBD1 (5 bases). From germline, CDR1 is SGHNT and CDR2 YYREEE (reference sequence). The CDR3 is made up of 12 amino acids. The germline V and J ends were trimmed by 5 bases and 8 bases, with 13 bases remaining between them. The CDR3 reads CASSGTQGGYTF. The CDR3 DNA reads TGTGCCAGCAGTGGGACTCAAGGGGGCTACACCTTC.

This clonotype was picked up a small number of times. The chain has TRBV4-1 and TRBJ2-1; weak D call: TRBD1 (7 bases). Germline assignment: CDR1 MGHRA and CDR2 YSYEKL. There are 17 residues in the CDR3. The ends were cut back, 0 bases at V and 1 base at J, with 13 bases in the middle. Here the CDR3 DNA reads TGCGCCAGCAGCCAAGAATTTTCAGGGGGGTCCTACAATGAGCAGTTCTTC. The encoded protein is CASSQEFSGGSYNEQFF.

J is TRBJ2-6 and V is TRBV5-1; D gene unclear. The CDR3 runs 16 residues. Germline values: CDR1 SGHRS, CDR2 YFSETQ. V was trimmed by 4 bases and J by 0 bases, leaving 11 bases between them. CDR3 in DNA: TGCGCCAGCAGCCCGATAGGCGTCTCTGGGGCCAACGTCCTGACTTTC. Protein: CASSPIGVSGANVLTF.

CDR3 amino acids: CAWSGDREGTDTQYF. CDR3 DNA sequence: TGTGCCTGGAGTGGGGACAGGGAAGGCACAGATACGCAGTATTTT. The V and J genes are TRBV30 and TRBJ2-3; TRBD1 matches at 9 bases. After removal of 1 base from V and 1 base from J, the junction contained 3 bases not matched to a gene. From germline, CDR1 is GTSNPN and CDR2 SVGIG (reference sequence). The CDR3 has 15 residues. The entire variable domain, with the rest obtained from reference TRBV30 and TRBJ2-3, is as follows: SQTIHQWPATLVQPVGSPLSLECTVEGTSNPNLYWYRQAAGRGLQLLFYSVGIGQISSEVPQNLSASRPQDRQFILSSKKLLLSDSGFYLCAWSGDREGTDTQYFGPGTRLTVL.

This clonotype appeared a few times. The chain joins TRBV25-1 to TRBJ1-2, with unresolved D. The germline gives CDR1 MGHDK, CDR2 SYGVNS. The V and J ends lost 7 bases and 5 bases respectively, with 11 bases between them. The CDR3 covers 12 residues. CDR3 DNA sequence: TGTGCCAGCAATGACGTCGGGTATGGCTACACCTTC. Translated: CASNDVGYGYTF.